The following is a T cell receptor (beta chain) sequence with its context. Its specificity is not known. The study separated CD4+ cells into CD45RA+ naive and CD45RA-negative memory subsets. The sample comes from a study of shared clonotypes between healthy human individuals. The authors loaded around 200 ng DNA, roughly 33,000 T cell genomes, into sorted-subset replicate PCRs. Only in-frame clones appear in the TCRdb table, and some are missing; sequencing was by immunoSEQ multiplex PCR. The sample consists of around 1.5 million clones, 98% of them appearing once. Findings and caveats of the study: Only blood was sampled; tissue repertoires likely differ.

The sample consisted of naive CD4+ T cells sorted from blood. Subset of the sample: CD45RA+ positively selected. The clonotype originates from a man aged 25-40 years in good health.

DNA of the CDR3: TGTGCCAGCAGTGATCAGGGGGCCGGGGGCTACACCTTC. Residues: CASSDQGAGGYTF. This chain joins TRBV2 and TRBJ1-2, with 8 bases matching TRBD1. The CDR3 extends over 13 amino acids. The germline V gene has CDR1 SNHLY and CDR2 FYNNEI. Losses at the gene ends were 3 bases for V and 8 bases for J; bases not matched to a gene: 5.